The next 2 T cell receptor beta chains were all read from a single sample in a study of T cells in narcolepsy. The protocol was immunoSEQ multiplex PCR, while the TCRdb copy is restricted to in-frame clones and leaves out a portion. In the table there are under 30,000 clones, about 80% of which are singletons. The specimen sequenced was CD45RA- memory CD4+ T cells from PBMCs. The receptors were sampled from a human donor with narcolepsy.

This sequence joins TRBV19 and TRBJ2-2, with 7 positions matching TRBD1. The CDR3 covers 16 residues. J gave up 2 bases and V 4 bases, and 7 bases lay outside the gene matches. The germline V gene encodes CDR1 LNHDA and CDR2 SQIVND (reference sequence). The CDR3 DNA sequence: TGTGCCAGTAGTACGACGGGACAGATAAACACCGGGGAGCTGTTTTTT. Translating it yields CASSTTGQINTGELFF.

V gene TRBV19 combines with J gene TRBJ2-2; a possible D gene is TRBD1 (5 bases). The CDR3 loop spans 14 amino acids. The germline V and J ends were trimmed by 7 bases and 7 bases, with 16 bases remaining between them. Looked up from germline, CDR1 is LNHDA and CDR2 is SQIVND (reference sequence). The CDR3 spells CASTPQGIIGELFF. DNA for the CDR3: TGTGCCAGTACCCCTCAGGGTATTATCGGGGAGCTGTTTTTT. The full variable domain, in which reference TRBV19 and TRBJ2-2 provide the parts outside the CDR3, is DGGITQSPKYLFRKEGQNVTLSCEQNLNHDAMYWYRQDPGQGLRLIYYSQIVNDFQKGDIAEGYSVSREKKESFPLTVTSAQKNPTAFYLCASTPQGIIGELFFGEGSRLTVL.